This passage covers 5 T cell receptor beta chains from one sample sequenced in a study of early stage breast cancer tumors. The repertoire was sequenced with immunoSEQ multiplex PCR; TCRdb's copy has only in-frame clones and lacks some. The repertoire includes 25,000 to 30,000 clones, 80% of them detected once, and about 12% sits in the top ten. The sequenced material came from blood. The source of these receptors is a person between 55 and 69 years old with breast cancer.

This chain joins TRBV7-5 and TRBJ2-3; the table's TRBD2 call for D was not verified on the DNA. TRBV7-5 is marked as a pseudogene. This CDR3 comprises 18 residues. The CDR3 region is CARSSLPVRRNRKDTQYF. The CDR3 DNA follows: TGTGCCAGAAGCTCTCTCCCCGTGCGGAGGAATCGAAAAGATACGCAGTATTTT.

The V and J genes are TRBV27 and TRBJ2-7, with a weak D call TRBD2 (5 bases). V was clipped by 3 bases and J by 2 bases, with 17 bases between them. This CDR3 is built from 16 residues. CDR1 is MNHEY and CDR2 is SMNVEV in the germline V gene (reference sequence). Written as DNA, the CDR3 is TGTGCCAGCAGTTTTCATCCAGGAGGCACCCCCTACGAGCAGTACTTC. Its translation: CASSFHPGGTPYEQYF.

This rearrangement joins TRBV6-5 to TRBJ1-1; D ambiguous. This CDR3 is 14 amino acids long. In germline, CDR1 is MNHEY, CDR2 SVGAGI. Trimming cost V 0 bases and J 6 bases, with 11 bases left between them. The chain's CDR3 is CASSYSPGRAEAFF. The CDR3 region has the DNA TGTGCCAGCAGTTACTCCCCGGGTCGTGCTGAAGCTTTCTTT.

J is TRBJ1-2 and V is TRBV5-1, with 8 nucleotides matching TRBD1. The germline V gene encodes CDR1 SGHRS and CDR2 YFSETQ. Trimming removed 1 base from V and 1 base from J; junction bases left unmatched: 18. CDR3 length equals 20 residues. In DNA form, the CDR3 reads TGCGCCAGCAGCTTGTCGGGTGGGCAGCGACAGGGGCGGTTTAACTATGGCTACACCTTC. It translates to CASSLSGGQRQGRFNYGYTF.

The chain links TRBV12-5 to TRBJ2-3, with TRBD2 matching over 8 bases. The V segment lost 5 bases and the J segment 0 bases; nucleotides outside the gene matches: 10. This CDR3 is built from 17 residues. The germline CDR1 and CDR2 sequences are LGHNT and FRNRAP. CDR3 region: CASGPRPSGRSTDTQYF. The CDR3 DNA follows: TGTGCTAGTGGTCCCCGCCCTAGCGGGCGAAGCACAGATACGCAGTATTTT.